What follows is one T cell receptor (beta chain) and its context. It lacks a known antigen. The sample belongs to a study of T cells expressing NK-cell markers (dated by TCRdb to between 2020 and 2021). Broadly, across the study: In sorted CD3+CD56+NKG2C+, CD3+CD56+NKG2C- and CD3+CD56-NKG2C+ T-cell subsets from 7 to 9 donors, TCR beta-chain repertoires were profiled. Among the eight sequenced donors, only one was HCMV-seronegative, while the other seven were HCMV-seropositive. All eight donors whose samples were sequenced were randomly selected healthy volunteers, three of them men and five women. Libraries were sequenced as 2 x 150 bp reads on Illumina HiSeq 2000/2500, MiSeq or NextSeq.

Sequencer: Illumina HiSeq 2000. 5'RACE template switching, by which a universal primer site and unique molecular identifiers were added, was used to make TCR beta cDNA libraries. cDNA synthesis was primed from the TCR beta constant segment and was followed by two successive PCR amplification steps. Under the source paper's analysis protocol: Reads were demultiplexed and grouped by UMI with MIGEC, and clonotypes were assembled and quantified with MiTCR. To exclude erroneous sequences, only TCR cDNA sequences supported by at least two reads were retained. The tcR package was used for downstream repertoire analysis, with clonotypes matched between fractions based on CDR3 nucleotide sequence plus V segment. Antigen specificity was annotated against VDJdb with VDJmatch, allowing one amino acid substitution in CDR3. TCRdb reprocessed the raw reads; every CDR3 protein sequence is a single record, and DNA is not supplied. What appears here as the V and J calls and clone size reflects TCRdb's work, not the paper's. This sample's listing comprises under 600,000 distinct CDR3 sequences. More than 1.4% of the sample is taken by the ten largest.

HCMV serostatus was determined by detecting HCMV-specific IgG in serum with a commercial ELISA kit. Peripheral blood mononuclear cells were isolated from blood by Ficoll density gradient centrifugation. Study-wide findings and limitations: Those dominant clonotypes were again the most abundant among CD3+CD56-NKG2C+ cells in a few donors, at roughly 25-60.1%. For five or six donors, the dominant CD3+CD56+NKG2C+ clonotypes were among the top 10 CD8+ clonotypes and accounted for roughly 1.0-8% of CD8+ T cells. It remained unclear whether the expanded NKG2C-expressing T cell clones were specific for HCMV antigens.

The CDR3 sequence holds 16 residues, the cysteine and phenylalanine included. A DNA sequence was not provided. Per the germline V gene (reference sequence), MNHEY is the CDR1 and SMNVEV is the CDR2. The rearranged chain carries TRBV27 and TRBJ2-1; the D call of TRBD1 rests on TCRdb alone, since no DNA is present to check it. Sequencing was performed on blood T cells: a sorted CD56 or NKG2C T cell subset, CD4+ or CD8+ T cells, or bulk PBMC T cells (not recorded which). This clonotype was obtained from a woman aged 45-60 years in good health. Donor details come from another sample of the same person, matched by shared clones. The CDR3 region has the sequence CASSQGRDRGGDEQFF.